One and the same sample provided the 7 T cell receptor beta chains below, sequenced in a study of cytomegalovirus exposure and HLA in healthy donors. Assay: immunoSEQ multiplex PCR; the TCRdb copy retains only in-frame clones and omits some. Altogether approximately 76,000 clones are present, around 94% being singletons, with the ten largest covering around 2.1%. Sequenced material: PBMCs. The receptors were sampled from a woman between 18 and 29 years old in good health and CMV-seronegative.

The V and J genes are TRBV5-6 and TRBJ1-1; D gene unclear. The CDR3 has 13 residues. Deletions cut 4 bases from V and 4 bases from J, with 11 bases between. CDR1 SGHDT and CDR2 YYEEEE come from the germline V gene. In nucleotides, the CDR3 is TGTGCCAGCAGCCTACGGAGGGTCACTGAAGCTTTCTTT. Its translation is CASSLRRVTEAFF.

The V and J genes are TRBV9 and TRBJ2-5; 7 bases map to TRBD1. CDR1 and CDR2 (germline): SGDLS, YYNGEE. Unmatched junction bases numbered 10, after V lost 3 bases and J lost 5 bases. This CDR3 region has 15 residues. The CDR3 DNA reads as TGTGCCAGCAGCGCCGCAGGGGGTGTCGGGGAGACCCAGTACTTC. It codes for CASSAAGGVGETQYF.

The rearrangement links TRBV7-9 to TRBJ2-3; 7 bases match TRBD2. Germline-derived CDR1 and CDR2 are SEHNR and FQNEAQ (reference sequence). With 1 base clipped from V and 6 bases from J, the junction kept 7 bases outside the gene matches. This CDR3 comprises 15 residues. CDR3 bases: TGTGCCAGCAGCTTAGTCGGCGGGAGCCCCGATACGCAGTATTTT. It specifies CASSLVGGSPDTQYF. Looking up the rest from reference TRBV7-9 and TRBJ2-3 gives the full variable domain: DTGVSQNPRHKITKRGQNVTFRCDPISEHNRLYWYRQTLGQGPEFLTYFQNEAQLEKSRLLSDRFSAERPKGSFSTLEIQRTEQGDSAMYLCASSLVGGSPDTQYFGPGTRLTVL.

V and J are TRBV27 and TRBJ1-1; D call uncertain. The V end was cut by 5 bases, the J end by 5 bases, with 15 bases between. This CDR3 contains 14 residues. Germline V lookup: CDR1 MNHEY, CDR2 SMNVEV (reference sequence). The CDR3 protein is CASSGSGRWTEAFF. CDR3 coding DNA: TGTGCCAGCAGTGGGTCAGGTCGGTGGACTGAAGCTTTCTTT.

The chain has TRBV29-1 and TRBJ1-1; TRBD1 is a possible D gene (6 bases). The V gene's germline CDR1 is SQVTM and CDR2 ANQGSEA. This CDR3 is 13 amino acids long. Trimming left V 6 bases short and J 3 bases short, with 14 bases between. This chain's CDR3 is CSVAHAGDTEAFF. CDR3 sequence (DNA): TGCAGCGTCGCCCACGCAGGGGACACTGAAGCTTTCTTT.

J is TRBJ1-1 and V is TRBV5-4; 7 nucleotides agree with TRBD1. CDR1 and CDR2 from the germline V gene are SGHNT and YYREEE (reference sequence). This CDR3 region has 16 residues. V shed 4 bases and J 0 bases; nucleotides not matched to a gene: 9. CDR3 nucleotide sequence: TGTGCCAGCAGCCCCCGGGGGACAGAAATGAACACTGAAGCTTTCTTT. This encodes CASSPRGTEMNTEAFF.

J is TRBJ2-5 and V is TRBV11-2, with D uncertain. This CDR3 spans 12 amino acids. V dropped 3 bases and J dropped 5 bases, with 7 bases sitting between them. Per germline, CDR1 SGHAT and CDR2 FQNNGV. CDR3 nucleotide sequence: TGTGCCAGCAGCTTGGTCGGGGAGACCCAGTACTTC. Protein product: CASSLVGETQYF.